The clone carrying this TCR beta chain came up a few times. Antigen: not known. These data are taken from a study of CD8+ T cells in alopecia areata. Study summary: Disease severity was quantified as SALT score of affected scalp area.

After isolation, RNA underwent reverse transcription to generate cDNA as the sequencing template. Method: immunoSEQ multiplex PCR; TCRdb's copy keeps in-frame clones and lacks some. Among 150,000 or so clones, nearly 55% were seen once, and the ten largest hold around a sixth. Described treatment: oral pan-JAK inhibitor, 5-10 mg twice daily. Broader study findings: Mice showed TCR sharing more clearly than patients did, possibly owing to HLA.

The CDR3 sequence is 13 residues long. Trimming removed 4 bases at V and 6 bases at J, with 10 bases between. Germline V gene sequence: CDR1 SGHAT, CDR2 FQNNGV. V usage is TRBV11-2 and J usage is TRBJ1-5, with D unclear. Material: CD8+ T cells sorted from blood, obtained at week 4, from a patient treated with tofacitinib. This TCR derives from a human donor with alopecia areata. CDR3 amino acids: CASSSVMGQPQHF. The CDR3 DNA reads TGTGCCAGCAGCTCGGTTATGGGTCAGCCCCAGCATTTT.